The next 5 T cell receptor beta chains were all read from a single sample in a study of blood T cell repertoires in COVID-19. Sequencing used immunoSEQ multiplex PCR; TCRdb keeps in-frame clones, though not all of them. The repertoire consists of 150,000 to 200,000 clones, with 85% occurring once and the leading ten covering under 4%. The sample consisted of peripheral blood. The receptors stem from a human donor with acute or convalescent COVID-19. The donor label of this sample is uncertain.

The sample holds one count of this clone. The rearrangement uses TRBV5-1 and TRBJ2-3; D possibly corresponds to TRBD2 (6 bases). The V and J ends lost 0 bases and 2 bases respectively, with 10 bases between them. The CDR3 covers 15 residues. Germline CDR1 reads SGHRS; CDR2 reads YFSETQ. The CDR3 is CASSLGGGNTDTQYF. Written as DNA, the CDR3 is TGCGCCAGCAGCTTGGGAGGAGGGAACACAGATACGCAGTATTTT.

The chain has TRBV28 and TRBJ1-2; 8 bases line up with TRBD1. The CDR3 totals 13 residues. Germline CDR1 reads MDHEN; CDR2 reads SYDVKM. V shed 7 bases and J 7 bases; nucleotides not matched to a gene: 8. CDR3 residues: CASIRDRISGYTF. The CDR3 coding sequence is TGTGCCAGCATTCGGGACAGGATATCTGGCTACACCTTC.

The chain joins TRBV7-9 to TRBJ1-2, with D unresolved. V dropped 1 base and J dropped 8 bases, with 11 bases sitting between them. The CDR3 sequence is 13 residues long. Looked up from germline, CDR1 is SEHNR and CDR2 is FQNEAQ (reference sequence). CDR3 in DNA: TGTGCCAGCAGCTTAGTTTCGGGGTGGGGCTACACCTTC. Its protein product is CASSLVSGWGYTF.

The sample holds one count of this clone. The rearrangement joins TRBV12-5 to TRBJ1-1, with D possibly TRBD1 on 5 matching bases. The CDR3 length is 17 residues. The V end was cut by 1 base, the J end by 0 bases, with 15 bases between. Germline CDR1 is LGHNT and CDR2 is FRNRAP. The CDR3 protein is CASGLGAGYGLNTEAFF. The CDR3 coding sequence is TGTGCTAGTGGTTTGGGTGCAGGGTACGGACTGAACACTGAAGCTTTCTTT.

This chain joins TRBV19 and TRBJ2-1, with D tentatively TRBD2 (6 bases). The CDR3 totals 16 residues. V dropped 4 bases and J dropped 7 bases, with 20 bases sitting between them. CDR1 is LNHDA, CDR2 SQIVND, per germline (reference sequence). CDR3 in DNA: TGTGCCAGTAGTACGGGGACTTCCTTGAGGAGGAATGAGCAGTTCTTC. Translation: CASSTGTSLRRNEQFF.